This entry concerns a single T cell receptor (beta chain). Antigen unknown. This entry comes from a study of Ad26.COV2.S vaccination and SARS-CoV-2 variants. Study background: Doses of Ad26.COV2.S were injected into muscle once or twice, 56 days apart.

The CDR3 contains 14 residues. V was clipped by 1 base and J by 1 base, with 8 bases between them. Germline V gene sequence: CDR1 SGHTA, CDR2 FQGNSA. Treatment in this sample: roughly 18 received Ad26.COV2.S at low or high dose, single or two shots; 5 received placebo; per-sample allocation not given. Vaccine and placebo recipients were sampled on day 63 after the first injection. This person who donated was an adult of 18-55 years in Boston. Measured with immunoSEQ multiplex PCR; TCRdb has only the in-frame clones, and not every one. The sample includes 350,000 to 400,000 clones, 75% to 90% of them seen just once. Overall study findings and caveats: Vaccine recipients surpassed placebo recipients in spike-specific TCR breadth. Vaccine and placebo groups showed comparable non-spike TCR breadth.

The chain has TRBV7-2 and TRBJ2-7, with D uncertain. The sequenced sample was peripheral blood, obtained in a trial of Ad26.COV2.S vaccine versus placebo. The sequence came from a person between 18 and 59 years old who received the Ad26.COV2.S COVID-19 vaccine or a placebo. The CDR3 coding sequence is TGTGCCAGCAGCTTAGGGCTGCAGTCCTACGAGCAGTACTTC. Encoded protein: CASSLGLQSYEQYF.